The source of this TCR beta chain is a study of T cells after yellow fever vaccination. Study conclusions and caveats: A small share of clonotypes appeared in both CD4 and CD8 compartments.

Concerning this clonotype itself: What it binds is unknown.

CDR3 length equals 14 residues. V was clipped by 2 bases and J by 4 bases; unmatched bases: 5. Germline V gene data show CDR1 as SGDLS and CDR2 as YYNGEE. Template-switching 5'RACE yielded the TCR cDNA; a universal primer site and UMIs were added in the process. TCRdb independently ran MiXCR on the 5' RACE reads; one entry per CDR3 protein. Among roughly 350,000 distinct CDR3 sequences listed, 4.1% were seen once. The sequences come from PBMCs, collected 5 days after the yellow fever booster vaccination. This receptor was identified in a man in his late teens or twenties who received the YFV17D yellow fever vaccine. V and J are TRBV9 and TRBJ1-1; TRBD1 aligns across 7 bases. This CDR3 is CASSVVDRATEAFF. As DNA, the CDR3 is TGTGCCAGCAGCGTCGTCGACAGGGCCACTGAAGCTTTCTTT.